Listed below are T cell receptor beta chains from one sample, sequenced in a study of CD8+ T cells in alopecia areata. Clones were read by immunoSEQ multiplex PCR, and TCRdb kept only the in-frame ones, dropping some. The sample consists of about 110,000 clones, under 60% of them appearing once. The input for sequencing was CD8+ T cells sorted from blood, taken at week 24, from a patient treated with tofacitinib. The receptors originated from a human donor with alopecia areata. Each CDR3 is given with its conserved first and last residue. A D gene is named only where the DNA matches it firmly. The listing skips clone size in some rows; elsewhere it reads once, few, many or a size class.

CDR3	DNA	D	V	size	J	length
CASSPGQGNTEAFF	TGTGCCAGCAGCCCGGGACAGGGTAACACTGAAGCTTTCTTT	TRBD1	TRBV7-9	-	TRBJ1-1	14
CASSSQTGDPTFGYGYTF	TGTGCCAGCAGCTCACAGACAGGAGACCCCACCTTCGGCTATGGCTACACCTTC	-	TRBV7-2	-	TRBJ1-2	18
CASSYSGTEMNTEAFF	TGTGCCAGCAGTTACTCGGGGACGGAAATGAACACTGAAGCTTTCTTT	-	TRBV6-5	-	TRBJ1-1	16
CASSGPTSQPRVYNEQFF	TGTGCCAGCAGTGGACCGACTAGCCAGCCCCGCGTCTACAATGAGCAGTTCTTC	TRBD2	TRBV2	-	TRBJ2-1	18
CASSQRLAKNIQYF	TGCGCCAGCAGTCAGAGATTAGCCAAAAACATTCAGTACTTC	-	TRBV23-1	-	TRBJ2-4	14
CASSYSPEAFF	TGTGCCAGCAGTTACTCCCCTGAAGCTTTCTTT	-	TRBV6-6	-	TRBJ1-1	11
CASSKTGVQNIQYF	TGTGCCAGCAGCAAGACAGGGGTACAAAACATTCAGTACTTC	TRBD1	TRBV7-9	-	TRBJ2-4	14
CASSSINSDSGANVLTF	TGTGCCAGCAGTTCGATAAACAGCGACTCTGGGGCCAACGTCCTGACTTTC	-	TRBV27	few	TRBJ2-6	17
CASSLTQGEGGYTF	TGTGCCAGCAGTTTAACACAGGGAGAAGGTGGCTACACCTTC	-	TRBV27	-	TRBJ1-2	14
CSVAQGPSFGYTF	TGCAGCGTGGCACAGGGGCCCTCTTTCGGCTACACCTTC	TRBD1	TRBV29-1	-	TRBJ1-2	13
CASSQDQGLAGSYNEQFF	TGCGCCAGCAGCCAAGATCAAGGGCTAGCGGGCTCCTACAATGAGCAGTTCTTC	TRBD2	TRBV4-3	-	TRBJ2-1	18
CASSALAQGDGELFF	TGCGCCAGCAGCGCTCTGGCGCAGGGGGACGGGGAGCTGTTTTTT	TRBD1	TRBV4-3	-	TRBJ2-2	15
CASSAQNSGANVLTF	TGTGCCAGCAGCGCCCAAAACTCTGGGGCCAACGTCCTGACTTTC	-	TRBV7-9	-	TRBJ2-6	15
CASSLAVRGGYTF	TGTGCCAGCAGCTTAGCAGTTCGGGGCGGCTACACCTTC	-	TRBV5-5	-	TRBJ1-2	13
CASSLVGSSPRHNF	TGTGCCAGCAGCTTAGTAGGGTCGTCCCCGAGACACAACTTC	-	TRBV13	-	TRBJ2-7	14
CASSFLGTGVREQYF	TGTGCCAGCAGCTTTCTCGGGACAGGGGTGAGGGAGCAGTACTTC	TRBD1	TRBV13	-	TRBJ2-7	15
CASSHTGGAESGANVLTF	TGTGCCAGCAGCCATACAGGGGGCGCTGAGTCTGGGGCCAACGTCCTGACTTTC	TRBD1	TRBV7-9	-	TRBJ2-6	18
CASSHEGGFTEAFF	TGCGCCAGCAGCCATGAAGGGGGCTTCACTGAAGCTTTCTTT	TRBD1	TRBV4-1	few	TRBJ1-1	14
CASSAPGQIFNYGYTF	TGTGCCAGCAGCGCGCCGGGACAGATCTTCAACTATGGCTACACCTTC	TRBD1	TRBV5-6	-	TRBJ1-2	16
CASSQVAREDEKLFF	TGCGCCAGCAGCCAAGTAGCCAGGGAGGATGAAAAACTGTTTTTT	-	TRBV4-3	-	TRBJ1-4	15
CAWSVGTGYGYTF	TGTGCCTGGAGTGTAGGGACAGGCTATGGCTACACCTTC	TRBD1	TRBV30	few	TRBJ1-2	13
CASSPGGYNEKLFF	TGTGCCAGTAGTCCTGGGGGATACAATGAAAAACTGTTTTTT	-	TRBV19	-	TRBJ1-4	14
CASSFSGRTYEQYF	TGTGCCAGCAGCTTTTCCGGACGGACCTACGAGCAGTACTTC	-	TRBV5-6	once	TRBJ2-7	14
CAWNPRANTGELFF	TGTGCCTGGAACCCCAGGGCGAACACCGGGGAGCTGTTTTTT	-	TRBV30	-	TRBJ2-2	14
CASSLLVLETQYF	TGTGCCAGCAGCCTCCTAGTTTTGGAGACCCAGTACTTC	-	TRBV5-6	-	TRBJ2-5	13
CSAEGYSGVYNEQFF	TGCAGCGCCGAAGGCTATAGCGGGGTGTACAATGAGCAGTTCTTC	TRBD2	TRBV29-1	-	TRBJ2-1	15
CASRVSGGGGYTF	TGTGCCAGCAGGGTTTCCGGAGGGGGCGGCTACACCTTC	TRBD1	TRBV9	few	TRBJ1-2	13
CASSLVAGGNEQFF	TGTGCCAGCAGCTTAGTGGCAGGTGGCAATGAGCAGTTCTTC	-	TRBV7-2	-	TRBJ2-1	14
CSVDRGTGELFF	TGCAGCGTTGACAGGGGTACCGGGGAGCTGTTTTTT	-	TRBV29-1	-	TRBJ2-2	12
CASSEISSYEQYF	TGTGCCAGCAGCGAAATCAGCTCCTACGAGCAGTACTTC	-	TRBV14	-	TRBJ2-7	13
CASSLGSGRDTEAFF	TGTGCCAGCAGCTTAGGGTCCGGGCGGGACACTGAAGCTTTCTTT	-	TRBV11-2	-	TRBJ1-1	15
CAIRDPTGRGETQYF	TGTGCCATCAGGGACCCCACAGGGAGGGGAGAGACCCAGTACTTC	-	TRBV10-3	-	TRBJ2-5	15
CAWSVAGGTDTQYF	TGTGCCTGGAGTGTAGCGGGGGGCACAGATACGCAGTATTTT	TRBD2	TRBV30	-	TRBJ2-3	14
CSVGGDTSGANVLTF	TGCAGCGTTGGGGGGGATACTTCTGGGGCCAACGTCCTGACTTTC	-	TRBV29-1	-	TRBJ2-6	15
CASSWTRNSPLHF	TGTGCCAGCAGTTGGACACGGAATTCACCCCTCCACTTT	-	TRBV27	-	TRBJ1-6	13